The clone carrying this T cell receptor (beta chain) was seen a few times. Its antigen is currently unknown. This CDR3 spans 15 amino acids. The donors comprised healthy bone marrow donors. PCR primers comprised 60 Vbeta and 13 Jbeta primers. Sequenced by immunoSEQ multiplex PCR; TCRdb stores in-frame clones only, minus some. The data contain under 200,000 clones, roughly 80% of them singletons. This entry belongs to a study of cytomegalovirus exposure and HLA in healthy donors. Overall study findings and caveats: The authors listed approximately 150 TCR beta chains as cytomegalovirus-associated. A few CMV-associated chains were confirmed in vitro to be specific for CMV antigens. The authors later found HLA-associated TCR beta chains more clonally expanded than equally common others.

The sequenced material came from PBMCs. J is TRBJ2-7 and V is TRBV21-1; the table's D call, TRBD1, was not checked against the DNA. TRBV21-1 is termed a pseudogene. The sequence derives from a man between 40 and 49 years old in good health and CMV-seronegative. The CDR3 sequence: CASSGEGTDSYEQYF. CDR3 DNA sequence: TGTGCCAGCAGCGGAGAGGGGACAGACTCCTACGAGCAGTACTTC.